This T cell receptor (beta chain) was sequenced for a study of memory CD4+ T cells and cytomegalovirus serostatus. The sort gate was single viable CD3+CD4+CD8-CD45RO+ cells for memory CD4+ T cells. CD4+ T cells were isolated by positive magnetic selection. Here immunoSEQ multiplex PCR was the method, and the copy in TCRdb shows in-frame clones only, minus some. The sample shows approximately 47,000 clones, roughly 78% of them seen only once. The sequenced sample was memory CD4+ T cells from blood. The TCR comes from an adult in good health and CMV-seronegative.

The CDR3 protein is CASSQRAGPEYNEQFF. The CDR3 coding sequence is TGCGCCAGCAGCCAAAGAGCGGGGCCCGAGTACAATGAGCAGTTCTTC. The genes are TRBV4-1 and TRBJ2-1; the match to TRBD2 covers 7 bases. Germline V gene data show CDR1 as MGHRA and CDR2 as YSYEKL. Germline trimming cut 2 bases from V and 4 bases from J; bases unmatched to any gene: 8. The CDR3 spans 16 residues.